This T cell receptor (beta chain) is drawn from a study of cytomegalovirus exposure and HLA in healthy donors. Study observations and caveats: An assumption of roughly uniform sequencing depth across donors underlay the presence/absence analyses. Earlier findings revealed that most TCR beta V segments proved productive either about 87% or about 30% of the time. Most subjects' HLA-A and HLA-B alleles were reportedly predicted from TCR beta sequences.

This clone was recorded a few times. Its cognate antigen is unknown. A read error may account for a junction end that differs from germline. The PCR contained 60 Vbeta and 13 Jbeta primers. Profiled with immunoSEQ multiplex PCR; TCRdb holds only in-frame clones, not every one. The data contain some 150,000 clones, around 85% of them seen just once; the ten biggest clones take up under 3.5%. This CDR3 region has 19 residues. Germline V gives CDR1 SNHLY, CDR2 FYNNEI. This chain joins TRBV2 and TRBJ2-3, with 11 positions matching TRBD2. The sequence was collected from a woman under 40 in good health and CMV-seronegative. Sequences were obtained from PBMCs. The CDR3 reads CASCDPSLLAGESTDTQYF. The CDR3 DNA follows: TGTGCCAGCTGTGACCCCTCCCTACTAGCGGGGGAATCCACAGATACGCAGTATTTT.